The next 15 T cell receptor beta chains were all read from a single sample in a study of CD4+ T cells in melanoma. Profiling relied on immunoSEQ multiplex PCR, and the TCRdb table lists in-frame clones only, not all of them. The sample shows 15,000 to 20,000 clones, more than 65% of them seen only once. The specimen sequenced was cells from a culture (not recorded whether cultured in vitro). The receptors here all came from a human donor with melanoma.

CDR3 coding DNA: TGTGCCAGCTCGTCAGGGGAGGTAGGCTCCTACGAGCAGTACTTC. Translated, it gives CASSSGEVGSYEQYF. The chain combines TRBV18 with TRBJ2-7; the D gene could be TRBD1 or TRBD2 (6 bases each). Per germline, CDR1 KGHSH and CDR2 LQKENI. The V gene lost 6 bases and the J gene lost 0 bases, with 15 bases spanning the gap. This CDR3 region has 15 residues.

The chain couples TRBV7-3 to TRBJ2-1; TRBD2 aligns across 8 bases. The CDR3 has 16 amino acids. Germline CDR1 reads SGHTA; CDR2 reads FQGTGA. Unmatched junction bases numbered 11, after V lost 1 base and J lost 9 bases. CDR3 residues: CASSLMAGGNGGEQFF. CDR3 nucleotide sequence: TGTGCCAGCAGCTTAATGGCGGGGGGTAACGGTGGTGAGCAGTTCTTC.

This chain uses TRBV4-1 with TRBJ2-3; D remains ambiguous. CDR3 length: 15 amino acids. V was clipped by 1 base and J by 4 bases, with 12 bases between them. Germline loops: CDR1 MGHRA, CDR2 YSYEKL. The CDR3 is CASSQVRLSADTQYF. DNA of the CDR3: TGCGCCAGCAGCCAAGTACGACTTTCGGCAGATACGCAGTATTTT.

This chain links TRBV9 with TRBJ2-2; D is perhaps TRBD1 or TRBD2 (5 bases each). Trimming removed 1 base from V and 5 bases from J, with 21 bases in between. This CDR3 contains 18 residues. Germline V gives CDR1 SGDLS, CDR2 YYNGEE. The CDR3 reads CASSVTALRGAGTGELFF. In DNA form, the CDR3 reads TGTGCCAGCAGCGTAACCGCACTCCGGGGAGCAGGGACCGGGGAGCTGTTTTTT.

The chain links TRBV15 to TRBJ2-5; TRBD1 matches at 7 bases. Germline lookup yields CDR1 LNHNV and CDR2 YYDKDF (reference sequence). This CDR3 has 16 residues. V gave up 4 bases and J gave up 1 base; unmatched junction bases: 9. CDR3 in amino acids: CATSKGGGWVQETQYF. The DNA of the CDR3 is TGTGCCACCAGCAAAGGGGGCGGATGGGTCCAAGAGACCCAGTACTTC.

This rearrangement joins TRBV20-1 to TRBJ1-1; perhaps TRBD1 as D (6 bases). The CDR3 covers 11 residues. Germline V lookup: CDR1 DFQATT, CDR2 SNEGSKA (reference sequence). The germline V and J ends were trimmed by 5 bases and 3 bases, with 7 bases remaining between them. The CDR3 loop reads CSAGGHTEAFF. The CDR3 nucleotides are TGCAGTGCTGGGGGCCACACTGAAGCTTTCTTT.

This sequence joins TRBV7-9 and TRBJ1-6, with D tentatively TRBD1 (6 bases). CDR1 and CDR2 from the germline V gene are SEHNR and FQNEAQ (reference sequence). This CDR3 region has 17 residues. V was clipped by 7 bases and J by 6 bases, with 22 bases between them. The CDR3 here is CASTRTATSPFNSPLHF. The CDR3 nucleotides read TGTGCCAGCACCCGGACAGCAACCAGCCCTTTTAATTCACCCCTCCACTTT.

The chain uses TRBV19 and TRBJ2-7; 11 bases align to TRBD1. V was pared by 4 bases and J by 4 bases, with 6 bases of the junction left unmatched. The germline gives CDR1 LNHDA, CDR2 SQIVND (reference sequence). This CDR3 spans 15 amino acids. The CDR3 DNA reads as TGTGCCAGTAGTACGACCGGGACAGGGGGGTACGAGCAGTACTTC. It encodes CASSTTGTGGYEQYF.

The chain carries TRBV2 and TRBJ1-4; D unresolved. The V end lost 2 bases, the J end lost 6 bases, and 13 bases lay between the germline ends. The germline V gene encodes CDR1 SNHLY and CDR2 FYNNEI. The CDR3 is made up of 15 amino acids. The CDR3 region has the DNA TGTGCCAGCAGTGAATACGGCGGTTTCGATGAAAAACTGTTTTTT. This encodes CASSEYGGFDEKLFF.

The CDR3 nucleotides read TGTGCCACCAGCAGAGATCGGGTCGGCGAGAAGCTGTTTTTT. It is translated as CATSRDRVGEKLFF. The chain has TRBV15 and TRBJ2-2; D remains unclear. Trimming took off 0 bases at V and 12 bases at J, with 14 bases between the two ends. Germline V lookup: CDR1 LNHNV, CDR2 YYDKDF (reference sequence). The CDR3 covers 14 residues.

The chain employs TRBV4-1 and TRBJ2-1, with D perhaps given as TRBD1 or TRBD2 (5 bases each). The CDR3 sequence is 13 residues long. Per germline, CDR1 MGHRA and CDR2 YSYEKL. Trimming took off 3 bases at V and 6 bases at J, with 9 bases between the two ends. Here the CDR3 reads CASSQGTRNEQFF. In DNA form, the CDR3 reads TGCGCCAGCAGCCAGGGGACGCGCAATGAGCAGTTCTTC.

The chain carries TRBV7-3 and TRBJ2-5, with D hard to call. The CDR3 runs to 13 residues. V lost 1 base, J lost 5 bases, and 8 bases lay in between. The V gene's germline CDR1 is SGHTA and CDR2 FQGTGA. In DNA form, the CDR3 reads TGTGCCAGCAGCTTAATCGGTACGGAGACCCAGTACTTC. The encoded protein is CASSLIGTETQYF. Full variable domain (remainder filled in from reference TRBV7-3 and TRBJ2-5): GAGVSQTPSNKVTEKGKYVELRCDPISGHTALYWYRQSLGQGPEFLIYFQGTGAADDSGLPNDRFFAVRPEGSVSTLKIQRTERGDSAVYLCASSLIGTETQYFGPGTRLLVL.

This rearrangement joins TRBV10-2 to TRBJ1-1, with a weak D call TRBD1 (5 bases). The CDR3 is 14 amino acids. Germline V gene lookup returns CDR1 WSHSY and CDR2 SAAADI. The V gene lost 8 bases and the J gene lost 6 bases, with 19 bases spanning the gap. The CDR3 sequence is CASRPRGGIAEAFF. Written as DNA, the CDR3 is TGCGCCAGCCGGCCCCGGGGGGGGATTGCTGAAGCTTTCTTT.

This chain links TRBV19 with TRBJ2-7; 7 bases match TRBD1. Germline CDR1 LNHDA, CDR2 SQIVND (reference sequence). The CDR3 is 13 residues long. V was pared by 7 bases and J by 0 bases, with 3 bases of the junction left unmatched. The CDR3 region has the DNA TGTGCCAGTACCGGACAGGCCTCCTACGAGCAGTACTTC. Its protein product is CASTGQASYEQYF. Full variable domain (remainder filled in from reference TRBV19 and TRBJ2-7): DGGITQSPKYLFRKEGQNVTLSCEQNLNHDAMYWYRQDPGQGLRLIYYSQIVNDFQKGDIAEGYSVSREKKESFPLTVTSAQKNPTAFYLCASTGQASYEQYFGPGTRLTVT.

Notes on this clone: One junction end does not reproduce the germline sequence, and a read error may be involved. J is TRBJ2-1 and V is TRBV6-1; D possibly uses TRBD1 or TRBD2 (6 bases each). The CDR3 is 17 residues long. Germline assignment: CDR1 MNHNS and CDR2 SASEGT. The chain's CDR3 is CASSGLTRGVSYDEQFF. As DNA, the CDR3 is TGTGCCAGCAGTGGCCTGACAAGGGGGGTTTCCTACGATGAGCAGTTCTTC.